This paragraph covers one T cell receptor (beta chain) sequence. The data belong to a study of blood T cell repertoires in COVID-19. Study overall: Some COVID-19 samples were acute and others convalescent; all came from the United States, Italy and Spain. Sources were T cells, B-cell-depleted T cells, or PBMCs; the material itself was cDNA or gDNA.

Original data processing: From reference gene primer amplification, estimates of nucleated cell counts were derived. Assay: immunoSEQ multiplex PCR; the TCRdb copy retains only in-frame clones and omits some. V and J calls and clone size are copied from that table; D and trimming were computed from the DNA. The sample contains 65,000 to 90,000 clones, about 88% of which appear only once. V lost 5 bases, J lost 6 bases, and 7 bases stayed unmatched. Looked up from germline, CDR1 is SNHLY and CDR2 is FYNNEI. This CDR3 comprises 15 residues. The chain couples TRBV2 to TRBJ1-4; 9 nucleotides match TRBD1. The sample was peripheral blood. The TCR was taken from a man older than 75 with acute or convalescent COVID-19. The CDR3 sequence: CASSRTTGGHEKLFF. The DNA for the CDR3 is TGTGCCAGCAGTCGTACTACAGGGGGCCATGAAAAACTGTTTTTT.